The 32 T cell receptor beta chains presented below share a single source sample, sequenced in a study of T cell changes during pregnancy in multiple sclerosis. Repertoires were generated with immunoSEQ multiplex PCR, while TCRdb's copy carries only in-frame clones and drops some. Of about 68,000 clones listed, 90% are singletons. The sample consisted of peripheral blood, taken in the third trimester of pregnancy. The receptors shown here come from a female donor with multiple sclerosis, enrolled in a pregnancy study.

CDR3 in DNA: TGCAGCGTTAACAGGGGGCAGGGGAACACTGAAGCTTTCTTT. It specifies CSVNRGQGNTEAFF. The chain links TRBV29-1 to TRBJ1-1, with 9 nucleotides matching TRBD1. Losses at the gene ends were 5 bases for V and 1 base for J; bases not matched to a gene: 5. CDR3 length equals 14 residues. Germline V lookup: CDR1 SQVTM, CDR2 ANQGSEA. Combining the CDR3 with reference TRBV29-1 and TRBJ1-1 gives the whole variable domain SAVISQKPSRDICQRGTSLTIQCQVDSQVTMMFWYRQQPGQSLTLIATANQGSEATYESGFVIDKFPISRPNLTFSTLTVSNMSPEDSSIYLCSVNRGQGNTEAFFGQGTRLTVV.

The chain combines TRBV11-2 with TRBJ2-3; 8 bases are shared with TRBD2. Trimming at V came to 7 bases and at J to 4 bases, leaving 4 bases not matched to a gene. In germline, CDR1 is SGHAT, CDR2 FQNNGV. This CDR3 has 13 amino acids. The CDR3 region is CASTVAGPDTQYF. CDR3 in DNA: TGTGCCAGCACCGTAGCGGGACCAGATACGCAGTATTTT.

V usage is TRBV20-1 and J usage is TRBJ1-5; no definite D call. This CDR3 spans 11 amino acids. The germline V and J ends were trimmed by 3 bases and 4 bases, with 4 bases remaining between them. CDR1 is DFQATT, CDR2 SNEGSKA, per germline (reference sequence). The CDR3 DNA is TGCAGTGCTAGTCAGAATCAGCCCCAGCATTTT. Its translation: CSASQNQPQHF.

The gene calls are TRBV4-1 and TRBJ1-1, with D tentatively TRBD1 (5 bases). Between the trimmed V and J ends, which lost 0 bases and 5 bases, there was a span of 13 bases. Germline-derived CDR1 and CDR2 are MGHRA and YSYEKL. CDR3 length: 15 amino acids. The CDR3 coding sequence is TGCGCCAGCAGCCAAGACCAGACAGCCTTGACTGAAGCTTTCTTT. It specifies CASSQDQTALTEAFF.

The gene calls are TRBV11-2 and TRBJ2-1, with 12 bases matching TRBD2. V gave up 0 bases and J gave up 8 bases; unmatched junction bases: 2. Per germline, CDR1 SGHAT and CDR2 FQNNGV. This CDR3 has 15 residues. As DNA, the CDR3 is TGTGCCAGCAGCTTAGATGCTAGCGGGAGGGATGAGCAGTTCTTC. Protein product: CASSLDASGRDEQFF.

CDR3 sequence: CASSFQPSGDYNEQFF. Written as DNA, the CDR3 is TGTGCCAGCAGCTTCCAGCCATCCGGGGACTACAATGAGCAGTTCTTC. The chain is built from TRBV7-6 and TRBJ2-1, with a weak D call TRBD2 (5 bases). The CDR3 has 16 residues. Germline lookup yields CDR1 SGHVS and CDR2 FNYEAQ. Trimming pared 3 bases from V and 3 bases from J, leaving 15 bases between.

The chain is built from TRBV9 and TRBJ2-7; TRBD1 matches at 7 bases. Trimming took 0 bases from V and 1 from J; bases not matched to a gene: 7. The CDR3 sequence is 16 residues long. The V gene's germline CDR1 is SGDLS and CDR2 YYNGEE. In DNA, the CDR3 is TGTGCCAGCAGCGTAGGAAGAGGGGGCAAATCCTACGAGCAGTACTTC. Residues: CASSVGRGGKSYEQYF.

J is TRBJ2-5 and V is TRBV7-7; D is possibly TRBD1 (5 bases). V shed 5 bases and J shed 3 bases, with 25 bases lying between them. Germline CDR1 reads SSHAT; CDR2 reads FNYEAQ (reference sequence). This CDR3 is 18 amino acids long. CDR3 sequence: CASSHPPGRTRKEETQYF. The DNA of the CDR3 is TGTGCCAGCAGCCACCCGCCAGGGCGTACCAGGAAAGAAGAGACCCAGTACTTC.

CDR3 sequence reads: CASSKVETIHEQFF. CDR3 DNA: TGTGCCAGCAGCAAAGTGGAAACTATCCATGAGCAGTTCTTC. The V and J genes are TRBV21-1 and TRBJ2-1; the table calls TRBD2, which could not be checked here. TRBV21-1 is recorded as a pseudogene. The CDR3 extends over 14 amino acids.

This chain uses TRBV6-4 with TRBJ1-1; D unclear. The V gene lost 4 bases and the J gene lost 1 base, with 7 bases spanning the gap. CDR3 length equals 13 residues. From germline, CDR1 is MRHNA and CDR2 SNTAGT. Here the CDR3 DNA reads TGTGCCAGCAGTGTACAGAGGAACACTGAAGCTTTCTTT. This translates into CASSVQRNTEAFF.

About this clone itself: The final CDR3 position lacks the conserved phenylalanine or tryptophan, pointing to a likely read error. The DNA is left out, because the CDR3 cannot be placed on it with certainty; the CDR3 is given as TCRdb lists it. The V and J genes are TRBV6-1 and TRBJ1-5; TRBD1 is the table's D call and was not checked against the DNA. Germline loops: CDR1 MNHNS, CDR2 SASEGT. The CDR3 is made up of 14 amino acids, end residues included. The CDR3 spells CASSATQGRGFLGY.

The genes are TRBV2 and TRBJ1-2; 9 bases are shared with TRBD1. CDR1 and CDR2 from the germline V gene are SNHLY and FYNNEI. The CDR3 contains 14 residues. The V and J ends lost 7 bases and 3 bases, in that order; junction bases with no gene match: 6. The CDR3 spells CASNPQGADYGYTF. In DNA, the CDR3 is TGTGCCAGCAACCCACAGGGGGCGGACTATGGCTACACCTTC. The entire variable domain, with the rest obtained from reference TRBV2 and TRBJ1-2, is as follows: EPEVTQTPSHQVTQMGQEVILRCVPISNHLYFYWYRQILGQKVEFLVSFYNNEISEKSEIFDDQFSVERPDGSNFTLKIRSTKLEDSAMYFCASNPQGADYGYTFGSGTRLTVV.

This chain links TRBV4-2 with TRBJ2-5, with D maybe TRBD2 (5 bases). V gave up 4 bases and J gave up 5 bases, with 14 bases separating them. Looked up from germline, CDR1 is LGHNA and CDR2 is YNFKEQ. The CDR3 totals 14 residues. The chain's CDR3 is CASSLTEGSETQYF. The DNA for the CDR3 is TGTGCCAGCAGCCTCACAGAGGGATCCGAGACCCAGTACTTC.

The V and J genes are TRBV13 and TRBJ1-3, with D uncertain. Germline values: CDR1 PRHDT, CDR2 FYEKMQ (reference sequence). This CDR3 comprises 12 residues. Between the trimmed V and J ends, which lost 2 bases and 3 bases, there was a span of 2 bases. The CDR3 region has the DNA TGTGCCAGCAGCTTACGTGGAAACACCATATATTTT. It is translated as CASSLRGNTIYF.

V usage is TRBV5-1 and J usage is TRBJ1-2; D possibly corresponds to TRBD1 (6 bases). The CDR3 runs to 17 residues. V was trimmed by 5 bases and J by 0 bases, leaving 20 bases between them. CDR1 is SGHRS and CDR2 is YFSETQ in the germline V gene. The CDR3 DNA is TGCGCCAGCAGTCCCACCTCGGGAGGGGGATCTAACTATGGCTACACCTTC. Translation: CASSPTSGGGSNYGYTF.

DNA of the CDR3: TGTGCCAGCAGCATGACTAGCGGGTCGGTAGGCGAGCAGTTCTTC. Amino acids: CASSMTSGSVGEQFF. The gene calls are TRBV7-2 and TRBJ2-1, with 10 positions matching TRBD2. Germline V CDR1 and CDR2: SGHTA, FQGNSA. The CDR3 loop spans 15 amino acids. V lost 5 bases to trimming and J lost 10 bases; unmatched junction nucleotides: 11.

The CDR3 region has the DNA TGTGCCAGTAGTATCGGGGTTAACACTGAAGCTTTCTTT. Its protein product is CASSIGVNTEAFF. J is TRBJ1-1 and V is TRBV19; D is unresolved. Trimming left V 3 bases short and J 2 bases short, with 7 bases between. CDR3 length: 13 amino acids. Per germline, CDR1 LNHDA and CDR2 SQIVND (reference sequence).

This clone was recorded only once. The rearrangement links TRBV7-9 to TRBJ1-1; no reliable D call. Between the trimmed V and J ends, which lost 1 base and 7 bases, there was a span of 19 bases. The V gene's germline CDR1 is SEHNR and CDR2 FQNEAQ (reference sequence). The CDR3 is 16 amino acids. In DNA, the CDR3 is TGTGCCAGCAGCTTAGGGGAGTGGGGAGGGAGCAATGAAGCTTTCTTT. Residues: CASSLGEWGGSNEAFF.

This chain uses TRBV7-2 with TRBJ2-2, with TRBD2 matching 7 bases. This CDR3 has 14 residues. Losses at the gene ends were 3 bases for V and 7 bases for J; bases not matched to a gene: 5. Germline lookup yields CDR1 SGHTA and CDR2 FQGNSA. CDR3 coding DNA: TGTGCCAGCAGCTTGGGAGGGAGGATCGGGGAGCTGTTTTTT. This translates into CASSLGGRIGELFF.

The chain recombines TRBV29-1 with TRBJ2-7, with 9 bases lining up with TRBD2. Losses at the gene ends were 1 base for V and 2 bases for J; bases not matched to a gene: 0. The CDR3 totals 13 residues. Germline CDR1 is SQVTM and CDR2 is ANQGSEA. DNA of the CDR3: TGCAGCGTTGAAGGCGGGAGGGCCTACGAGCAGTACTTC. Residues: CSVEGGRAYEQYF.

This clone rates as medium-sized. This sequence joins TRBV19 and TRBJ2-1; D is possibly TRBD1 (6 bases). Germline V lookup: CDR1 LNHDA, CDR2 SQIVND (reference sequence). The CDR3 has 15 residues. V was shortened by 6 bases and J by 3 bases, with 15 bases between the two germline ends. The CDR3 loop is CASSQAGVDYNEQFF. CDR3 DNA sequence: TGTGCCAGTAGCCAGGCAGGGGTGGACTACAATGAGCAGTTCTTC.

The chain recombines TRBV2 with TRBJ2-7; 10 bases align to TRBD1. The V gene end was trimmed by 5 bases and the J gene end by 1 base; junction bases not matched to a gene: 14. The germline V gene encodes CDR1 SNHLY and CDR2 FYNNEI. The CDR3 length is 18 residues. CDR3: CASSIPGQGFFVSYEQYF. The CDR3 bases are TGTGCCAGCAGTATTCCGGGACAGGGGTTTTTCGTGTCCTACGAGCAGTACTTC.

This clone turned up a few times. This chain connects TRBV5-6 to TRBJ1-2; 9 bases fit TRBD1. J lost 7 bases, V lost 4 bases, and 8 bases had no gene match. The CDR3 has 14 amino acids. CDR1 is SGHDT and CDR2 is YYEEEE in the germline V gene. The CDR3 loop reads CASSKQPGQGGYTF. The CDR3 DNA reads as TGTGCCAGCAGCAAACAGCCGGGACAGGGTGGCTACACCTTC.

This clone was found once. The rearrangement joins TRBV5-4 to TRBJ2-6, with unresolved D. CDR1 is SGHNT, CDR2 YYREEE, per germline (reference sequence). Trimming cost V 1 base and J 12 bases, with 17 bases left between them. The CDR3 is made up of 15 amino acids. The CDR3 DNA reads as TGTGCCAGCAGCTTGCCCCTCGGTACCCTCGGCGTCCTGACTTTC. Protein product: CASSLPLGTLGVLTF.

The rearrangement joins TRBV7-7 to TRBJ2-3; D unresolved. The length of the CDR3 is 15 residues. Trimming took off 3 bases at V and 1 base at J, with 11 bases between the two ends. Germline V gives CDR1 SSHAT, CDR2 FNYEAQ (reference sequence). DNA for the CDR3: TGTGCCAGCAGCTTGGGTCTAGACGGCACAGATACGCAGTATTTT. It encodes CASSLGLDGTDTQYF.

V and J are TRBV5-6 and TRBJ2-3; the D is unclear. CDR3 length: 15 amino acids. CDR1 and CDR2 from the germline V gene are SGHDT and YYEEEE. V was cut by 0 bases and J by 0 bases, with 8 bases left in between. In nucleotides, the CDR3 is TGTGCCAGCAGCTTGGGGCTTTCTAGCACAGATACGCAGTATTTT. Translating gives CASSLGLSSTDTQYF.

The chain is built from TRBV7-3 and TRBJ1-3; D remains ambiguous. This CDR3 region has 13 residues. In germline, CDR1 is SGHTA, CDR2 FQGTGA. The V gene lost 5 bases and the J gene lost 1 base, with 6 bases spanning the gap. DNA for the CDR3: TGTGCCAGCAGCCTCGGTTCTGGAAACACCATATATTTT. It yields the protein CASSLGSGNTIYF.

The V gene is TRBV7-8, the J gene TRBJ1-1; D not resolved. Germline V gene lookup returns CDR1 SGHVS and CDR2 FQNEAQ. Trimming pared 2 bases from V and 1 base from J, leaving 8 bases between. The CDR3 is 14 residues long. In DNA, the CDR3 is TGTGCCAGCAGCTTATCGGTCGGGAACACTGAAGCTTTCTTT. Encoded protein: CASSLSVGNTEAFF.

The chain carries TRBV18 and TRBJ1-3; TRBD1 aligns across 7 bases. From germline, CDR1 is KGHSH and CDR2 LQKENI. The trim removed 6 bases at V and 2 bases at J, leaving 7 bases unmatched. The CDR3 length is 15 residues. CDR3 sequence: CASSRGQDTGNTIYF. The CDR3 DNA follows: TGTGCCAGCTCCCGAGGACAGGACACTGGAAACACCATATATTTT.

The chain uses TRBV27 and TRBJ2-7; D is undetermined. Germline loops: CDR1 MNHEY, CDR2 SMNVEV (reference sequence). Trimming removed 2 bases from V and 4 bases from J, with 15 bases in between. The CDR3 length is 15 residues. The CDR3 bases are TGTGCCAGCAGTTTAGGCCCCCATCTTCAATACGAGCAGTACTTC. Translating gives CASSLGPHLQYEQYF.

The chain employs TRBV6-1 and TRBJ1-2; 7 bases agree with TRBD1. V lost 0 bases, J lost 2 bases, and 9 bases stayed unmatched. The length of the CDR3 is 17 residues. Germline CDR1 and CDR2: MNHNS and SASEGT. The CDR3 loop is CASSEAILGQANYGYTF. CDR3 DNA: TGTGCCAGCAGTGAAGCCATACTCGGACAGGCGAACTATGGCTACACCTTC.

This rearrangement joins TRBV4-3 to TRBJ1-5, with 12 bases matching TRBD1. Germline V gene sequence: CDR1 LGHNA, CDR2 YSLEER. The V and J ends lost 3 bases and 5 bases, in that order; junction bases with no gene match: 11. There are 18 residues in the CDR3. The CDR3 here is CASSHPSGQGASDQPQHF. The CDR3 DNA is TGCGCCAGCAGCCATCCCTCGGGACAGGGGGCTTCGGATCAGCCCCAGCATTTT.